One and the same sample provided the 26 T cell receptor beta chains below, sequenced in a study of blood T cells in healthy people across ages. The second PCR ran about 6 to 12 cycles with a sample-barcoded 5' primer and J-beta primers. Each CDR3 protein is one row after TCRdb ran MiXCR on the 5' RACE reads. The repertoire consists of hundreds of thousands of distinct CDR3 sequences, with roughly 60% occurring once and the leading ten covering roughly 20%. The sample consisted of blood. Receptor source: a man aged 25 to 45 in good health.

The V call is TRBV29-1, the J call TRBJ2-7; no clear D gene. CDR1 is SQVTM and CDR2 is ANQGSEA in the germline V gene. The CDR3 contains 12 residues. V lost 1 base and J lost 3, with 7 bases in between. The CDR3 DNA reads as TGCAGCGTTGAAGGGGCCCTCTACGAGCAGTACTTC. Its protein is CSVEGALYEQYF.

This chain links TRBV10-3 with TRBJ2-2; 7 nucleotides match TRBD2. V shed 7 bases, J shed 4 bases, and the junction held 6 bases outside the gene matches. The CDR3 length is 14 residues. Germline V gene sequence: CDR1 ENHRY, CDR2 SYGVKD. In DNA, the CDR3 is TGTGCCATCAAGACGTCGGGAGGCACCGGGGAGCTGTTTTTT. Residues: CAIKTSGGTGELFF.

V gene TRBV7-2 combines with J gene TRBJ2-3; 12 nucleotides match TRBD2. With V trimmed by 7 bases and J by 5 bases, 7 bases remained unmatched. Per germline, CDR1 SGHTA and CDR2 FQGNSA. The CDR3 loop spans 15 amino acids. CDR3 coding DNA: TGTGCCAGCAAGCTAGCGGGGGGGCGAGGAGATACGCAGTATTTT. Translated: CASKLAGGRGDTQYF.

This clonotype came up once. Being one base from a much bigger clone, this may be a read error. The chain joins TRBV20-1 to TRBJ2-5; D is undetermined. Germline CDR1 is DFQATT and CDR2 is SNEGSKA (reference sequence). The CDR3 is made up of 13 amino acids. Trimming stripped 3 bases from V and 11 bases from J, with 19 bases between. The CDR3, as DNA: TGCAGTGCTAGTCTAGTCTCAATTGTTGAGCAGTACTTC. Translating it yields CSASLVSIVEQYF.

This chain connects TRBV14 to TRBJ2-7; D gene ambiguous. The germline V gene has CDR1 SGHDN and CDR2 FVKESK. Trimming removed 2 bases at V and 1 base at J, with 9 bases between. The CDR3 totals 14 residues. The CDR3 bases are TGTGCCAGCAGCCAAACACACGGATCCTACGAGCAGTACTTC. It codes for CASSQTHGSYEQYF.

This chain joins TRBV11-2 and TRBJ2-7, with TRBD2 identical over 10 bases. Germline assignment: CDR1 SGHAT and CDR2 FQNNGV. The V gene end was trimmed by 6 bases and the J gene end by 2 bases; junction bases not matched to a gene: 7. The CDR3 has 15 residues. This CDR3 reads CASSPGTSAPYEQYF. CDR3 coding DNA: TGTGCCAGCAGTCCCGGGACTAGCGCACCCTACGAGCAGTACTTC.

To note about this clonotype: At one end, the junction sequence differs from germline, possibly due to a read error. The CDR3 DNA reads TGCGGTGCTCCCGGGACAGGGGGTACAGATACGCAGTATTTT. Protein product: CGAPGTGGTDTQYF. The J gene is TRBJ2-3, the V gene TRBV20-1; 11 bases align to TRBD1. The germline CDR1 and CDR2 sequences are DFQATT and SNEGSKA (reference sequence). This CDR3 has 14 residues.

The CDR3 is CASSSETGGVYIQYF. The CDR3 region has the DNA TGTGCCAGCAGTAGCGAGACAGGGGGCGTTTACATTCAGTACTTC. This chain links TRBV27 with TRBJ2-4; 10 bases align to TRBD1. V was clipped by 5 bases and J by 8 bases; unmatched bases: 9. The CDR3 has 15 amino acids. Germline CDR1 is MNHEY and CDR2 is SMNVEV (reference sequence).

V is TRBV12-3 or TRBV12-4 and J is TRBJ1-6; D possibly corresponds to TRBD1 (6 bases). The CDR3 covers 13 residues. V lost 5 bases to trimming and J lost 7 bases, with 9 bases between them. This CDR3 reads CASSRGGNSPLHF. The DNA of the CDR3 is TGTGCCAGCAGTAGAGGGGGAAATTCACCCCTCCACTTT.

The genes are TRBV7-9 and TRBJ1-4; no reliable D call. The CDR3 consists of 16 residues. With 3 bases removed from V and 5 bases from J, the gap between germline ends came to 16 bases. Germline CDR1 is SEHNR and CDR2 is FQNEAQ (reference sequence). CDR3 loop: CASSFSKGGVNEKLFF. The CDR3 DNA reads as TGTGCCAGCAGCTTTAGTAAGGGCGGAGTCAATGAAAAACTGTTTTTT.

The rearrangement uses TRBV2 and TRBJ2-3, with D uncertain. Germline V CDR1 and CDR2: SNHLY, FYNNEI. This CDR3 has 13 residues. With 7 bases removed from V and 2 bases from J, the gap between germline ends came to 10 bases. The DNA for the CDR3 is TGTGCCAGCATGCTCGAGATCACAGATACGCAGTATTTT. It encodes CASMLEITDTQYF.

V gene TRBV12-3 or TRBV12-4 combines with J gene TRBJ2-1; the match to TRBD2 covers 9 bases. The CDR3 totals 12 residues. With V trimmed by 8 bases and J by 15 bases, 11 bases remained unmatched. The CDR3 coding sequence is TGTGCCAGCCAAGACGCTAGCGGGGTTGGGTTCTTC. As protein: CASQDASGVGFF.

The chain joins TRBV3-1 to TRBJ2-7; TRBD1 agrees at 10 bases. V shed 6 bases, J shed 3 bases, and the junction held 2 bases outside the gene matches. This CDR3 spans 13 amino acids. Germline V gives CDR1 LGHDT, CDR2 YNNKEL (reference sequence). The CDR3 DNA sequence: TGTGCCAGCAGGGGACAGGGGAGCTACGAGCAGTACTTC. Encoded protein: CASRGQGSYEQYF.

This clonotype occurred a few times. V usage is TRBV6-5 and J usage is TRBJ1-2; D might be TRBD1 (5 bases). Deletions cut 5 bases from V and 4 bases from J, with 20 bases between. The CDR3 is 16 residues long. Germline assignment: CDR1 MNHEY and CDR2 SVGAGI. The CDR3 is CASSPVTGTLSYGYTF. CDR3 coding DNA: TGTGCCAGCAGTCCTGTAACCGGGACCCTTTCCTATGGCTACACCTTC.

This clonotype was found a few times. V usage is TRBV7-9 and J usage is TRBJ2-1; the match to TRBD1 covers 10 bases. The CDR3 sequence is 14 residues long. V was pared by 5 bases and J by 8 bases, with 6 bases of the junction left unmatched. Germline V gene sequence: CDR1 SEHNR, CDR2 FQNEAQ (reference sequence). CDR3 loop: CASSPGTGVHEQFF. The CDR3 coding sequence is TGTGCCAGCAGCCCTGGGACAGGGGTGCATGAGCAGTTCTTC.

The chain recombines TRBV29-1 with TRBJ2-1; possibly TRBD1 for D (6 bases). With 8 bases removed from V and 3 bases from J, the gap between germline ends came to 17 bases. Germline V gives CDR1 SQVTM, CDR2 ANQGSEA. The CDR3 length is 14 residues. In DNA form, the CDR3 reads TGCAGCATCAAAGGGGACACCTACTACAATGAGCAGTTCTTC. Its translation is CSIKGDTYYNEQFF.

This clonotype was recorded a few times. The rearrangement links TRBV20-1 to TRBJ2-5; TRBD1 aligns across 7 bases. The junction had 10 bases not matched to a gene; V was cut back by 1 base and J by 5 bases. The CDR3 consists of 15 residues. Germline V gene lookup returns CDR1 DFQATT and CDR2 SNEGSKA (reference sequence). The CDR3 nucleotides are TGCAGTGCTAGAGGAATAGACAGGGCGGGTGAGACCCAGTACTTC. This codes for CSARGIDRAGETQYF.

The chain has TRBV27 and TRBJ2-7; 10 bases match TRBD2. From germline, CDR1 is MNHEY and CDR2 SMNVEV (reference sequence). V dropped 9 bases and J dropped 3; count of bases not matched to a gene: 11. The CDR3 has 15 residues. The CDR3 spells CASAVLAGAYYEQYF. Here the CDR3 DNA reads TGTGCCAGTGCTGTGCTAGCGGGAGCCTACTACGAGCAGTACTTC.

DNA of the CDR3: TGTGCCAGCGCGCCAGGGGGGGATCAGCCCCAGCATTTT. It is translated as CASAPGGDQPQHF. V and J are TRBV7-2 and TRBJ1-5, with 7 bases aligning to TRBD1. Germline V gives CDR1 SGHTA, CDR2 FQGNSA. CDR3 length equals 13 residues. The junction had 6 bases not matched to a gene; V was cut back by 8 bases and J by 5 bases. Full variable domain (rest looked up from reference TRBV7-2 and TRBJ1-5): GAGVSQSPSNKVTEKGKDVELRCDPISGHTALYWYRQSLGQGLEFLIYFQGNSAPDKSGLPSDRFSAERTGGSVSTLTIQRTQQEDSAVYLCASAPGGDQPQHFGDGTRLSIL.

This clonotype turned up a few times. This chain links TRBV29-1 with TRBJ2-5; D possibly matches TRBD1 or TRBD2 (5 bases each). V was trimmed by 5 bases and J by 4 bases, leaving 17 bases between them. Germline assignment: CDR1 SQVTM and CDR2 ANQGSEA. The CDR3 is made up of 14 amino acids. The CDR3: CSVRGAPYSETQYF. CDR3 sequence (DNA): TGCAGCGTTCGGGGCGCCCCCTATTCAGAGACCCAGTACTTC.

The chain uses TRBV20-1 and TRBJ2-7, with D possibly matching TRBD2 (5 bases). The CDR3 covers 11 residues. The V end lost 6 bases, the J end lost 10 bases, and 16 bases lay between the germline ends. Germline lookup yields CDR1 DFQATT and CDR2 SNEGSKA (reference sequence). CDR3 bases: TGCAGTGCCCCTAGGCCGGAGGCCCAGTACTTC. Its protein product is CSAPRPEAQYF.

This chain uses TRBV7-2 with TRBJ2-1; a weak D match, TRBD2 (6 bases). Germline V lookup: CDR1 SGHTA, CDR2 FQGNSA. The CDR3 is made up of 16 amino acids. Trimming took off 3 bases at V and 6 bases at J, with 18 bases between the two ends. The CDR3 coding sequence is TGTGCCAGCAGCTTTTCCGGGGGAGAAGGGTCCAATGAGCAGTTCTTC. Translated, it gives CASSFSGGEGSNEQFF.

The genes are TRBV4-3 and TRBJ1-6; D remains unclear. CDR1 is LGHNA, CDR2 YSLEER, per germline. This CDR3 contains 14 residues. With 0 bases removed from V and 14 bases from J, the gap between germline ends came to 14 bases. The CDR3 DNA reads as TGCGCCAGCAGCCAAGAGATTGGGTCCAGGACCCTCCACTTT. It translates to CASSQEIGSRTLHF.

This sequence joins TRBV6-1 and TRBJ2-7; 13 nucleotides line up with TRBD2. Germline lookup yields CDR1 MNHNS and CDR2 SASEGT. This CDR3 comprises 17 residues. Germline trimming cut 4 bases from V and 3 bases from J; bases unmatched to any gene: 9. The CDR3 region is CASSGRRLAGGIYEQYF. As DNA, the CDR3 is TGTGCCAGCAGTGGCCGGAGACTAGCGGGAGGCATCTACGAGCAGTACTTC.

In this sample, this clonotype turned up once. A read error may account for a junction end that differs from germline. The V and J genes are TRBV2 and TRBJ1-2; TRBD1 matches at 9 bases. This CDR3 spans 13 amino acids. In germline, CDR1 is SNHLY, CDR2 FYNNEI. CDR3 amino acids: CATNGTGNYGYTF. CDR3 nucleotides: TGTGCCACCAACGGGACAGGGAACTATGGCTACACCTTT.

The chain combines TRBV27 with TRBJ2-1; maybe TRBD1 (5 bases). CDR1 and CDR2 from the germline V gene are MNHEY and SMNVEV (reference sequence). The V gene lost 6 bases and the J gene lost 4 bases, with 10 bases spanning the gap. This CDR3 region has 13 residues. In nucleotides, the CDR3 is TGTGCCAGCAGCAAGACAGCTTACAATGAGCAGTTCTTC. Its protein product is CASSKTAYNEQFF.